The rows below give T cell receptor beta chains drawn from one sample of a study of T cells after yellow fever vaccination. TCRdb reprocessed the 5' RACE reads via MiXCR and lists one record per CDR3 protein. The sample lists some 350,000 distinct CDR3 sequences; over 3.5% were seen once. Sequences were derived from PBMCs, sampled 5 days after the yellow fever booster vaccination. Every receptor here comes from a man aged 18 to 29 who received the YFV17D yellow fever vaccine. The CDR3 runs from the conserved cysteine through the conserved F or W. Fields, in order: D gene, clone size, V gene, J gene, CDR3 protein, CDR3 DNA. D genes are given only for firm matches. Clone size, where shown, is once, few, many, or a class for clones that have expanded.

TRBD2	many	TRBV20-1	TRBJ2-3	CSADLAGGYDTQYF	TGCAGTGCTGATCTAGCGGGGGGCTATGATACGCAGTATTTT
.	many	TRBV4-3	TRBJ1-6	CASSQESGTSNSPLHF	TGCGCCAGCAGCCAAGAGTCGGGGACTAGTAATTCACCCCTCCACTTT
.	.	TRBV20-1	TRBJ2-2	CSASNTRQNTGELFF	TGCAGTGCTAGTAATACCCGGCAGAACACCGGGGAGCTGTTTTTT
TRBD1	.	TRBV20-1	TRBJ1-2	CSARNAQGMYGYTF	TGCAGTGCTAGGAACGCACAGGGGATGTACGGCTACACCTTC
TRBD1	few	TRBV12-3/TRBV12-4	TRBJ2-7	CASRTGTGDYEQYF	TGTGCCAGCAGGACCGGGACAGGAGACTACGAGCAGTACTTC
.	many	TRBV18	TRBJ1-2	CASSPPRGGYTF	TGTGCCAGCAGTCCCCCGCGGGGCGGCTACACCTTC
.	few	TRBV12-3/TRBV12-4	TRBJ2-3	CASSLGAPSTDTQYF	TGTGCCAGCAGTTTAGGAGCTCCTAGCACAGATACGCAGTATTTT
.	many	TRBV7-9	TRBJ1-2	CASSPDVTYGYTF	TGTGCCAGCAGCCCCGACGTAACATATGGCTACACCTTC
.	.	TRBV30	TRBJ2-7	CAWSGAGEQYF	TGTGCCTGGAGCGGGGCTGGGGAGCAGTACTTC
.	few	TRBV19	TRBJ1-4	CASTSSGRGATNEKLFF	TGTGCCAGTACCTCTTCGGGGAGGGGTGCAACTAATGAAAAACTGTTTTTT
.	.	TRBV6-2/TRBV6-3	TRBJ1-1	CASSRQASNTEAFF	TGTGCCAGCAGTCGACAGGCATCGAACACTGAAGCTTTCTTT
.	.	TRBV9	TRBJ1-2	CASSSQDRPNYGYTF	TGTGCCAGCAGCTCACAAGACAGACCTAACTATGGCTACACCTTC
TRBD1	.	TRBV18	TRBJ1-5	CASSNQGDQPQHF	TGTGCCAGCTCAAACCAGGGGGATCAGCCCCAGCATTTT
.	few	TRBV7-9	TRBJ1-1	CASSRIDRTLTMNTEAFF	TGTGCCAGCAGCCGAATAGACAGAACCTTAACCATGAACACTGAAGCTTTCTTT
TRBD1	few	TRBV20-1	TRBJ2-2	CSARDDREPTGELFF	TGCAGTGCTAGAGATGACAGGGAGCCCACCGGGGAGCTGTTTTTT
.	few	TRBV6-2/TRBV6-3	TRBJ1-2	CASSQSGGRGYGYTF	TGTGCCAGCAGCCAAAGCGGGGGGCGAGGCTATGGCTACACCTTC
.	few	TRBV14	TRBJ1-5	CASSQYSNQPQHF	TGTGCCAGCAGCCAATATAGCAATCAGCCCCAGCATTTT
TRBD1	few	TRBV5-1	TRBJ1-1	CASSLTGGRETEAFF	TGCGCCAGCAGCCTGACAGGGGGAAGGGAAACTGAAGCTTTCTTT
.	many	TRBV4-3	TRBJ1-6	CASRVGRDGASPLHF	TGCGCCAGCCGCGTCGGGAGGGACGGAGCGTCACCCCTCCACTTT
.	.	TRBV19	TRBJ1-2	CASTRGSDSMMTGTF	TGTGCCAGTACCCGGGGTTCGGACAGTATGATGACGGGCACCTTC
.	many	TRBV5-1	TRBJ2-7	CASSLAESGASYEQYF	TGCGCCAGCAGCTTGGCCGAATCAGGGGCGAGCTACGAGCAGTACTTC
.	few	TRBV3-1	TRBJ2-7	CASSHIGRGPNYEQYF	TGTGCCAGCAGCCACATCGGAAGGGGACCCAACTACGAGCAGTACTTC
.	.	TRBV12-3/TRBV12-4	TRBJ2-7	CASALDSRYEQYF	TGTGCCAGCGCCTTGGACAGTCGCTACGAGCAGTACTTC
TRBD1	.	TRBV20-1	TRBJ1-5	CSARAHRGDSNQPQHF	TGCAGTGCTAGGGCCCACAGGGGAGATAGCAATCAGCCCCAGCATTTT
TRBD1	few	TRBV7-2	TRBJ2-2	CASIQGATPGELFF	TGTGCCAGCATACAGGGGGCGACCCCCGGGGAGCTGTTTTTT
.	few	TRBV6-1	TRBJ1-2	CASRRREGPIAF	TGTGCCAGCAGAAGGAGGGAGGGGCCAATCGCCTTC
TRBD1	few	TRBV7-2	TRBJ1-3	CASSSPGQGATGNTIYF	TGTGCCAGCAGCTCCCCGGGACAGGGGGCGACTGGAAACACCATATATTTT
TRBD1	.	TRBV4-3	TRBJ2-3	CASSQSPRGRLTDTQYF	TGCGCCAGCAGCCAGAGTCCTAGGGGGCGCTTAACAGATACGCAGTATTTT
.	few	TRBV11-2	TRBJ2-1	CASSLAGLQREFF	TGTGCCAGCAGCTTAGCCGGGCTCCAGAGGGAGTTCTTC
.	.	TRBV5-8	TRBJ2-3	CASSLGQTNTDTQYF	TGTGCCAGCAGCTTGGGGCAGACTAACACAGATACGCAGTATTTT
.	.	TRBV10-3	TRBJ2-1	CAISADYLFNEQFF	TGTGCCATCAGTGCGGACTATCTTTTCAATGAGCAGTTCTTC
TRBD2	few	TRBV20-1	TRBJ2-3	CSGPPAGKGDTQYF	TGCAGTGGCCCCCCAGCGGGGAAAGGGGATACGCAGTATTTT
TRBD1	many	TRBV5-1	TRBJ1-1	CASSHRQGMNTEAFF	TGCGCCAGCAGCCACAGACAGGGGATGAACACTGAAGCTTTCTTT
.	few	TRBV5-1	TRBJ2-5	CASSLTREVTQYF	TGCGCCAGCAGCTTGACGCGAGAGGTGACCCAGTACTTC
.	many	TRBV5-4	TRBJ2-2	CASSSYTGELFF	TGTGCCAGCAGCTCTTACACCGGGGAGCTGTTTTTT